A single sample gave rise to the 27 T cell receptor beta chains below, sequenced in a study of shared clonotypes between healthy human individuals. The assay was immunoSEQ multiplex PCR, and TCRdb's table has in-frame clones only and misses some. The table has some 2,500,000 clones, over 85% seen once. Sequencing was done on a sample of naive CD4+ T cells from PBMCs. Described subset: CD45RA+ positively selected. The receptors here all came from a man younger than 35 in good health. Some clones in this sample may be carry-over from other donors' samples.

V is TRBV5-1 and J is TRBJ1-5; tentative D call: TRBD1 (5 bases). The CDR3 sequence is 13 residues long. Trimming left V 5 bases short and J 5 bases short, with 11 bases between. Germline lookup yields CDR1 SGHRS and CDR2 YFSETQ. The CDR3 here is CASRMDTDQPQHF. CDR3 DNA sequence: TGCGCCAGCAGAATGGACACTGATCAGCCCCAGCATTTT.

The chain carries TRBV11-2 and TRBJ2-1, with D possibly TRBD1 on 6 matching bases. Germline V CDR1 and CDR2: SGHAT, FQNNGV. V lost 5 bases, J lost 10 bases, and 18 bases lay in between. The CDR3 sequence is 14 residues long. The CDR3 reads CASSTRTVVAEQFF. The CDR3 nucleotides read TGTGCCAGCAGCACAAGGACAGTGGTAGCGGAGCAGTTCTTC.

With respect to this clone: Other DNA sequences within the sample encode an identical CDR3. The V gene is TRBV5-1, the J gene TRBJ1-3; D gene unclear. Germline assignment: CDR1 SGHRS and CDR2 YFSETQ. The CDR3 loop spans 14 amino acids. V lost 1 base and J 2 bases, leaving 7 bases between the germline ends. CDR3: CASSLSSAGNTIYF. The CDR3 DNA reads as TGCGCCAGCAGCTTGTCATCGGCTGGAAACACCATATATTTT. The full variable domain, rest sourced from reference TRBV5-1 and TRBJ1-3, is KAGVTQTPRYLIKTRGQQVTLSCSPISGHRSVSWYQQTPGQGLQFLFEYFSETQRNKGNFPGRFSGRQFSNSRSEMNVSTLELGDSALYLCASSLSSAGNTIYFGEGSWLTVV.

In its sample, this clone was seen once. The chain recombines TRBV7-2 with TRBJ2-1; possibly TRBD1 for D (8 bases). Germline V gives CDR1 SGHTA, CDR2 FQGNSA. The V end was cut by 5 bases, the J end by 7 bases, with 18 bases between. This CDR3 is 15 amino acids long. This chain's CDR3 is CASSPPNRGGNEQFF. The CDR3 region has the DNA TGTGCCAGCAGCCCCCCGAACAGGGGGGGGAATGAGCAGTTCTTC.

The chain uses TRBV11-2 and TRBJ1-1; D is uncertain. Between the trimmed V and J ends, which lost 5 bases and 5 bases, there was a span of 15 bases. The CDR3 contains 14 residues. Germline V gene data show CDR1 as SGHAT and CDR2 as FQNNGV. CDR3: CASSPLGWGTEAFF. The CDR3 nucleotides read TGTGCCAGCAGCCCATTGGGGTGGGGTACTGAAGCTTTCTTT.

The rearrangement uses TRBV5-1 and TRBJ2-1; 9 nucleotides match TRBD2. Germline V gene data show CDR1 as SGHRS and CDR2 as YFSETQ. The CDR3 consists of 14 residues. J lost 7 bases, V lost 5 bases, and 7 bases had no gene match. The CDR3 sequence is CASRTLAGFNEQFF. The CDR3, as DNA: TGCGCCAGCAGGACACTAGCGGGCTTTAATGAGCAGTTCTTC.

As DNA, the CDR3 is TGTGCCACCAGCCGATTAGCGGGAGACGATGAGCAGTTCTTC. This gives the protein CATSRLAGDDEQFF. V gene TRBV15 combines with J gene TRBJ2-1; the match to TRBD2 covers 9 bases. V dropped 5 bases and J dropped 8; count of bases not matched to a gene: 7. The CDR3 length is 14 residues. CDR1 and CDR2 from the germline V gene are LNHNV and YYDKDF (reference sequence). The full variable domain, in which reference TRBV15 and TRBJ2-1 provide the parts outside the CDR3, is DAMVIQNPRYQVTQFGKPVTLSCSQTLNHNVMYWYQQKSSQAPKLLFHYYDKDFNNEADTPDNFQSRRPNTSFCFLDIRSPGLGDTAMYLCATSRLAGDDEQFFGPGTRLTVL.

As regards this clone: The same CDR3 can be traced to other DNA sequences in this sample. V gene TRBV18 combines with J gene TRBJ2-1; 12 bases are shared with TRBD2. There are 15 residues in the CDR3. From germline, CDR1 is KGHSH and CDR2 LQKENI. Trimming took 3 bases from V and 4 from J; bases not matched to a gene: 1. CDR3 sequence reads: CASSPLAGGYNEQFF. As DNA, the CDR3 is TGTGCCAGCTCACCCCTAGCGGGAGGGTACAATGAGCAGTTCTTC.

The V call is TRBV7-2, the J call TRBJ2-3, with 7 bases matching TRBD2. The CDR3 is 16 amino acids. The V gene's germline CDR1 is SGHTA and CDR2 FQGNSA. With 2 bases clipped from V and 4 bases from J, the junction kept 9 bases outside the gene matches. CDR3 DNA: TGTGCCAGCAGCTTAAGGCGCGGGAGATCCCCAGATACGCAGTATTTT. This codes for CASSLRRGRSPDTQYF.

This clone was seen a handful of times. V usage is TRBV28 and J usage is TRBJ2-1, with D tentatively TRBD1 (7 bases). This CDR3 is built from 15 residues. From germline, CDR1 is MDHEN and CDR2 SYDVKM. Trimming pared 5 bases from V and 8 bases from J, leaving 19 bases between. CDR3 amino acids: CASSTRQGGPDEQFF. In nucleotides, the CDR3 is TGTGCCAGCAGTACCCGACAGGGAGGTCCGGATGAGCAGTTCTTC.

With regard to this clone: Distinct nucleotide sequences in the sample also encode this CDR3. The chain uses TRBV11-3 and TRBJ2-2, with D unclear. CDR3 size: 13 residues. Germline lookup yields CDR1 SGHNT and CDR2 YENEEA. Between the trimmed V and J ends, which lost 5 bases and 3 bases, there was a span of 7 bases. CDR3 protein: CASSPRDTGELFF. CDR3 DNA: TGTGCCAGCAGCCCTAGGGACACCGGGGAGCTGTTTTTT. Filled out from reference TRBV11-3 and TRBJ2-2, the complete variable domain reads EAGVVQSPRYKIIEKKQPVAFWCNPISGHNTLYWYLQNLGQGPELLIRYENEEAVDDSQLPKDRFSAERLKGVDSTLKIQPAELGDSAVYLCASSPRDTGELFFGEGSRLTVL.

This sequence joins TRBV18 and TRBJ1-1, with D perhaps TRBD1 (5 bases). Germline-derived CDR1 and CDR2 are KGHSH and LQKENI. The CDR3 has 15 residues. V lost 1 base and J lost 4, with 13 bases in between. This CDR3 reads CASSPQGLGATEAFF. CDR3 nucleotide sequence: TGTGCCAGCTCACCACAAGGGTTAGGGGCCACTGAAGCTTTCTTT.

The V gene is TRBV28, the J gene TRBJ2-1; D remains unclear. The germline V gene encodes CDR1 MDHEN and CDR2 SYDVKM. The CDR3 has 12 amino acids. V was trimmed by 4 bases and J by 14 bases, leaving 15 bases between them. The CDR3 DNA reads as TGTGCCAGCAGTTCCCTTACGCCCCCGGAGTTCTTC. It translates to CASSSLTPPEFF.

The count of this clone is one. V and J are TRBV15 and TRBJ2-7; tentative D call: TRBD2 (7 bases). CDR1 and CDR2 from the germline V gene are LNHNV and YYDKDF (reference sequence). Trimming removed 0 bases at V and 4 bases at J, with 13 bases between. This CDR3 contains 15 residues. The CDR3 region has the DNA TGTGCCACCAGCAGAGATTGGGGGGGCACGTACGAGCAGTACTTC. It encodes CATSRDWGGTYEQYF.

A note on this clone: Sequence at one end of the junction differs from germline and may be a read error. This chain joins TRBV5-4 and TRBJ2-5, with D possibly being TRBD2 (6 bases). Germline V lookup: CDR1 SGHNT, CDR2 YYREEE (reference sequence). This CDR3 contains 14 residues. CDR3 loop: CASSLGRGQETRYF. CDR3 nucleotide sequence: TGTGCCAGCAGCTTGGGGCGGGGTCAAGAGACCCGGTACTTC.

This sequence joins TRBV28 and TRBJ1-2; 11 positions match TRBD1. The CDR3 consists of 15 residues. V shed 5 bases, J shed 5 bases, and the junction held 7 bases outside the gene matches. The germline gives CDR1 MDHEN, CDR2 SYDVKM. CDR3 DNA sequence: TGTGCCAGCAGTCGCAACCGGGACAGGGGGTATGGCTACACCTTC. It encodes CASSRNRDRGYGYTF.

The chain combines TRBV19 with TRBJ2-2; TRBD1 matches at 11 bases. There are 16 residues in the CDR3. Germline CDR1 and CDR2: LNHDA and SQIVND (reference sequence). V shed 10 bases, J shed 6 bases, and the junction held 13 bases outside the gene matches. The CDR3 loop reads CATTSGGTGGSGELFF. Written as DNA, the CDR3 is TGTGCCACAACGTCCGGCGGGACAGGGGGTTCCGGGGAGCTGTTTTTT.

Comment on this clone: Within the sample, other DNA sequences also encode this same CDR3. The genes are TRBV11-2 and TRBJ1-1; D remains ambiguous. CDR3 length: 13 amino acids. V lost 4 bases and J lost 0, with 6 bases in between. Germline CDR1 reads SGHAT; CDR2 reads FQNNGV. CDR3 sequence: CASSSDLNTEAFF. CDR3 sequence (DNA): TGTGCCAGCAGCTCAGATTTGAACACTGAAGCTTTCTTT.

This chain connects TRBV28 to TRBJ2-1, with D perhaps matching TRBD1 (5 bases). CDR1 is MDHEN, CDR2 SYDVKM, per germline. This CDR3 contains 12 residues. Trimming removed 8 bases from V and 8 bases from J, with 13 bases in between. CDR3 DNA sequence: TGTGCCAGCGGTGGTGTAGGGGATGAGCAGTTCTTC. This sequence encodes CASGGVGDEQFF. The variable domain in full, completed from reference TRBV28 and TRBJ2-1, reads DVKVTQSSRYLVKRTGEKVFLECVQDMDHENMFWYRQDPGLGLRLIYFSYDVKMKEKGDIPEGYSVSREKKERFSLILESASTNQTSMYLCASGGVGDEQFFGPGTRLTVL.

The chain joins TRBV28 to TRBJ2-5; no firm D call. There are 10 residues in the CDR3. CDR1 is MDHEN, CDR2 SYDVKM, per germline. The V end was cut by 6 bases, the J end by 3 bases, with 2 bases between. CDR3 bases: TGTGCCAGCAGAAAAGAGACCCAGTACTTC. Encoded protein: CASRKETQYF.

The V call is TRBV9, the J call TRBJ2-7, with D perhaps assigned TRBD1 or TRBD2 (5 bases each). V was trimmed by 3 bases and J by 2 bases, leaving 12 bases between them. Looked up from germline, CDR1 is SGDLS and CDR2 is YYNGEE. This CDR3 region has 14 residues. As DNA, the CDR3 is TGTGCCAGCAGCGGCGGGCAGGGCCCCTACGAGCAGTACTTC. This sequence encodes CASSGGQGPYEQYF.

V is TRBV2 and J is TRBJ1-5; no reliable D call. The length of the CDR3 is 11 residues. Germline CDR1 and CDR2: SNHLY and FYNNEI. Trimming took off 4 bases at V and 11 bases at J, with 9 bases between the two ends. CDR3: CASSAGGTQHF. The CDR3 nucleotides read TGTGCCAGCAGTGCGGGCGGGACCCAGCATTTT. Full variable domain (rest looked up from reference TRBV2 and TRBJ1-5): EPEVTQTPSHQVTQMGQEVILRCVPISNHLYFYWYRQILGQKVEFLVSFYNNEISEKSEIFDDQFSVERPDGSNFTLKIRSTKLEDSAMYFCASSAGGTQHFGDGTRLSIL.

The chain uses TRBV4-2 and TRBJ2-7; D gene ambiguous. The V and J ends lost 2 bases and 3 bases respectively, with 11 bases between them. The CDR3 has 14 amino acids. The germline V gene has CDR1 LGHNA and CDR2 YNFKEQ. The DNA for the CDR3 is TGTGCCAGCAGCCAAAGTAACGGTCACTACGAGCAGTACTTC. This gives the protein CASSQSNGHYEQYF.

The rearrangement uses TRBV6-6 and TRBJ1-1; D is unclear. This CDR3 comprises 11 residues. V was pared by 6 bases and J by 6 bases, with 8 bases between. Germline CDR1 is MNHNY and CDR2 is SVGAGI (reference sequence). CDR3 nucleotide sequence: TGTGCCAGCAGACGGTCAGCTGAAGCTTTCTTT. As protein: CASRRSAEAFF.

This rearrangement joins TRBV23-1 to TRBJ1-4; D remains ambiguous. TRBV23-1 is reported as an ORF; its role is uncertain. The CDR3 consists of 15 residues. Deletions cut 6 bases from V and 8 bases from J, with 19 bases between. CDR3 DNA: TGCGCCAGCAGCCAACTTCCGACGGACCTAGAAAAACTGTTTTTT. Protein product: CASSQLPTDLEKLFF.

To note about this clone: The same CDR3 is also encoded by other DNA sequences in this sample. The chain has TRBV27 and TRBJ2-5; D gene uncertain. This CDR3 spans 12 amino acids. The germline V gene encodes CDR1 MNHEY and CDR2 SMNVEV (reference sequence). The V end lost 6 bases, the J end lost 4 bases, and 9 bases lay between the germline ends. The CDR3 nucleotides are TGTGCCAGCAGCCGCCCCGGAGAGACCCAGTACTTC. It codes for CASSRPGETQYF.

The J gene is TRBJ1-3, the V gene TRBV19; D is unresolved. Germline V CDR1 and CDR2: LNHDA, SQIVND (reference sequence). This CDR3 is 15 amino acids long. Trimming took off 3 bases at V and 2 bases at J, with 11 bases between the two ends. CDR3 sequence reads: CASSILAQAGNTIYF. DNA of the CDR3: TGTGCCAGTAGTATCCTTGCTCAGGCTGGAAACACCATATATTTT.